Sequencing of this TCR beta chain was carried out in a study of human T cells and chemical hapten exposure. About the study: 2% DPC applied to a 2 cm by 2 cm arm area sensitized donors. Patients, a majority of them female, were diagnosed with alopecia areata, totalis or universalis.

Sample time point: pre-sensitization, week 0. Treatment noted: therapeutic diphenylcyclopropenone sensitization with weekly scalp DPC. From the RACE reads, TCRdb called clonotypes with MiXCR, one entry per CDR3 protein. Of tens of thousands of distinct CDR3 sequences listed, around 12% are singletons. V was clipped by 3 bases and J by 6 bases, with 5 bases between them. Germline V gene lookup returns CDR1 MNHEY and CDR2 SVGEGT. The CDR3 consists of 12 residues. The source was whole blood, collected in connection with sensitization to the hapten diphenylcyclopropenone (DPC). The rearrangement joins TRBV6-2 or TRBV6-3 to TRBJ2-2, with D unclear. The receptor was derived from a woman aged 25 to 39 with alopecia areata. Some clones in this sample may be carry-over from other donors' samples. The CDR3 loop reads CASSYPPGELFF. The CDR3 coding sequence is TGTGCCAGCAGTTATCCCCCCGGGGAGCTGTTTTTT.